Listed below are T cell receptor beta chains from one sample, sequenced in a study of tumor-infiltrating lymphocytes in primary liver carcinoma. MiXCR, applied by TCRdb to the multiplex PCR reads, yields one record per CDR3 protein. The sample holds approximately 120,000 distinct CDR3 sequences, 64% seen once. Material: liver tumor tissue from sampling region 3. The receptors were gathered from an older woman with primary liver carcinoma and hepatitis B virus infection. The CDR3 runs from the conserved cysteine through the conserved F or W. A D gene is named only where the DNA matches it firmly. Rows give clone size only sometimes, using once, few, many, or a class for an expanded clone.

CDR3 protein: CASSMAGTGSYEQYF; CDR3 DNA: TGTGCCAGCAGCATGGCCGGGACGGGTTCCTACGAGCAGTACTTC; D gene: NA; V gene: TRBV5-5; clone size: NA; J gene: TRBJ2-7
CDR3 protein: CASSYSRGGRRASEAFF; CDR3 DNA: TGTGCCAGCAGCTACTCGAGGGGAGGGAGAAGGGCCTCTGAAGCTTTCTTT; D gene: NA; V gene: TRBV6-6; clone size: NA; J gene: TRBJ1-1
CDR3 protein: CASSPTANYGYTF; CDR3 DNA: TGTGCCAGCAGCCCAACAGCCAACTATGGCTACACCTTC; D gene: NA; V gene: TRBV14; clone size: many; J gene: TRBJ1-2
CDR3 protein: CASSLLQSNEQFF; CDR3 DNA: TGTGCCAGCAGCTTATTGCAGAGCAATGAGCAGTTCTTC; D gene: NA; V gene: TRBV11-2; clone size: medium-sized; J gene: TRBJ2-1
CDR3 protein: CATIQGTSGDTIYF; CDR3 DNA: TGTGCCACCATACAGGGTACATCAGGAGACACCATATATTTT; D gene: NA; V gene: TRBV12-3/TRBV12-4; clone size: NA; J gene: TRBJ1-3
CDR3 protein: CASSLRDRLTGELFF; CDR3 DNA: TGCGCCAGCAGCTTGCGGGACAGACTCACCGGGGAGCTGTTTTTT; D gene: TRBD1; V gene: TRBV5-1; clone size: NA; J gene: TRBJ2-2
CDR3 protein: CASSLAGSGGPTGELFF; CDR3 DNA: TGTGCCAGCAGCTTGGCGGGTTCGGGAGGACCCACCGGGGAGCTGTTTTTT; D gene: TRBD2; V gene: TRBV5-5; clone size: many; J gene: TRBJ2-2
CDR3 protein: CTSSVSRFWSEQFF; CDR3 DNA: TGCACCAGCAGTGTGTCTAGGTTTTGGAGCGAGCAGTTCTTC; D gene: NA; V gene: TRBV10-2; clone size: NA; J gene: TRBJ2-1
CDR3 protein: CASSPQAGGNTEAFF; CDR3 DNA: TGTGCCAGCAGTCCGCAGGCGGGGGGGAACACTGAAGCTTTCTTT; D gene: NA; V gene: TRBV12-3/TRBV12-4; clone size: many; J gene: TRBJ1-1
CDR3 protein: CATSDSRGRDTEAFF; CDR3 DNA: TGTGCCACCAGTGATTCGAGGGGACGGGACACTGAAGCTTTCTTT; D gene: NA; V gene: TRBV24-1; clone size: NA; J gene: TRBJ1-1
CDR3 protein: CASSLGFVTVSIETQYF; CDR3 DNA: TGCGCCAGCAGCTTAGGGTTTGTGACGGTTAGCATAGAAACGCAGTATTTT; D gene: NA; V gene: TRBV11-2; clone size: NA; J gene: TRBJ2-3
CDR3 protein: CASRADPSGETQYF; CDR3 DNA: TGTGCCAGCAGGGCCGACCCATCTGGGGAGACCCAGTACTTC; D gene: NA; V gene: TRBV2; clone size: many; J gene: TRBJ2-5
CDR3 protein: CAGSPTGGKNYGYTF; CDR3 DNA: TGCGCCGGCAGCCCCACAGGGGGCAAGAACTATGGCTACACCTTC; D gene: TRBD1; V gene: TRBV7-9; clone size: NA; J gene: TRBJ1-2
CDR3 protein: CTSSSRTGYQPQHF; CDR3 DNA: TGTACCAGCAGCTCAAGGACAGGGTATCAGCCCCAGCATTTT; D gene: TRBD1; V gene: TRBV11-3; clone size: NA; J gene: TRBJ1-5
CDR3 protein: CASNYRQGSQYF; CDR3 DNA: TGTGCCAGTAATTACCGACAGGGGTCGCAGTATTTT; D gene: TRBD1; V gene: TRBV6-5; clone size: NA; J gene: TRBJ2-3
CDR3 protein: CASCLGGLPGNTIYF; CDR3 DNA: TGTGCCAGCTGCTTAGGTGGGCTTCCTGGAAACACCATATATTTT; D gene: NA; V gene: TRBV7-8; clone size: once; J gene: TRBJ1-3
CDR3 protein: CAGSLREIQYF; CDR3 DNA: TGTGCCGGCAGCTTAAGGGAGATCCAGTACTTC; D gene: NA; V gene: TRBV11-2; clone size: NA; J gene: TRBJ2-5
CDR3 protein: CTSSLNEAGGSPIHF; CDR3 DNA: TGTACCAGCAGCCTCAATGAGGCCGGTGGTTCACCCATCCACTTT; D gene: NA; V gene: TRBV7-9; clone size: NA; J gene: TRBJ1-6
CDR3 protein: CASSLDGSGADILTF; CDR3 DNA: TGTGCCAGCAGTTTAGACGGGTCTGGGGCCGACATCCTGACTTTC; D gene: NA; V gene: TRBV6-5; clone size: NA; J gene: TRBJ2-6
CDR3 protein: CASSLNMMNTEAFF; CDR3 DNA: TGTGCCAGCAGCTTAAATATGATGAACACTGAAGCTTTCTTT; D gene: NA; V gene: TRBV7-9; clone size: few; J gene: TRBJ1-1